This T cell receptor beta chain comes out of a study of blood T cells in healthy people across ages. With a J-beta primer mix and a sample-barcoded 5' primer, a second PCR ran about 6 to 11 cycles. TCRdb re-called the 5' RACE reads with MiXCR, one entry per CDR3 protein. Among some 1.1 million distinct CDR3 sequences, roughly two fifths were seen once, and the ten largest hold roughly 13%. On this clonotype: Its specificity is not known.

Study conclusions and caveats: PBMCs went unsorted, and a conclusive naive versus antigen-experienced comparison was therefore prevented.

Germline V gene lookup returns CDR1 SEHNR and CDR2 FQNEAQ (reference sequence). The germline V and J ends were trimmed by 3 bases and 6 bases, with 17 bases remaining between them. The CDR3 consists of 15 residues. Those donating, healthy Caucasian individuals from Russia, were aged about 6 to 95. The rearrangement uses TRBV7-9 and TRBJ1-2; possibly TRBD1 for D (5 bases). Sequenced: blood. This clonotype originated in a man aged 18 to 30 in good health. CDR3 loop: CASSFSVDRGHGYTF. CDR3 nucleotides: TGTGCCAGCAGCTTTAGTGTGGACCGGGGCCATGGCTACACCTTC.